This TCR beta chain is drawn from a study of cytomegalovirus exposure and HLA in healthy donors. Study outcomes and limitations: TCR beta chains numbering approximately 150 were designated cytomegalovirus-associated.

Turning to this clone: Its specificity is not known.

Healthy individuals who donated bone marrow served as the donors. This CDR3 is built from 16 residues. From germline, CDR1 is LNHDA and CDR2 SQIVND (reference sequence). The trim removed 6 bases at V and 3 bases at J, leaving 13 bases unmatched. Amplification used 60 Vbeta primers and 13 Jbeta primers. Assay used: immunoSEQ multiplex PCR; TCRdb lists only in-frame clones, some missing. The data contain about 120,000 clones, about 86% of them seen just once; the ten biggest clones take up 2% to 2.5%. The origin of this receptor is a woman in her thirties or forties in good health and CMV-seronegative. The chain has TRBV19 and TRBJ1-2, with 7 bases identical to TRBD1. The sample taken for sequencing was PBMCs. CDR3 in DNA: TGTGCCAGTAGAAGACAGGGATTAGGGGTTGACTATGGCTACACCTTC. Protein sequence: CASRRQGLGVDYGYTF.